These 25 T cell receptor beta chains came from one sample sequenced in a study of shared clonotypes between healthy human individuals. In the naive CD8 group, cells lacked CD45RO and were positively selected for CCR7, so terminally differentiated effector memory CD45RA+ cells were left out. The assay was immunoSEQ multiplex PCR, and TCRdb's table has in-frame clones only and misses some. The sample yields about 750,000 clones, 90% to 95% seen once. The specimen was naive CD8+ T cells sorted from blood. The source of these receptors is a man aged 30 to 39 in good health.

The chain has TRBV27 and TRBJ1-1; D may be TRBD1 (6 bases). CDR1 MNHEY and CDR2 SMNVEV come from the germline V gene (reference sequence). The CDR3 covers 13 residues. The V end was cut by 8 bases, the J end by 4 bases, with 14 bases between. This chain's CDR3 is CASGRGAGTEAFF. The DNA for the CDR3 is TGTGCCAGCGGCCGGGGGGCGGGCACTGAAGCTTTCTTT.

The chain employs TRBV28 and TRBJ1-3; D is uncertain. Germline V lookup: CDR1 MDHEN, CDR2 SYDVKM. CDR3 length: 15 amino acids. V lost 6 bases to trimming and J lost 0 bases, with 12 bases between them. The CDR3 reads CASSRIYHSGNTIYF. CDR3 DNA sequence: TGTGCCAGCAGCCGAATCTACCACTCTGGAAACACCATATATTTT. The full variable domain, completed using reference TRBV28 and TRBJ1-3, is DVKVTQSSRYLVKRTGEKVFLECVQDMDHENMFWYRQDPGLGLRLIYFSYDVKMKEKGDIPEGYSVSREKKERFSLILESASTNQTSMYLCASSRIYHSGNTIYFGEGSWLTVV.

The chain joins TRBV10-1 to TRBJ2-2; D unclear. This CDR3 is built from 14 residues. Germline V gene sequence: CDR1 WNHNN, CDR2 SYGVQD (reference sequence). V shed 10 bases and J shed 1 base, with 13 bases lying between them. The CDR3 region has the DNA TGCGCCATCTCCCAGCCAGGGAACACCGGGGAGCTGTTTTTT. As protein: CAISQPGNTGELFF.

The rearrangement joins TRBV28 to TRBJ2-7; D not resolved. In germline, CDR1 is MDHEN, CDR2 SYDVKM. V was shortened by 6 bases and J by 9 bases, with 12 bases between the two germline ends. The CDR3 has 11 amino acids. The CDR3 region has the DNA TGTGCCAGCAGCAATTATGCTGCGCAGTACTTC. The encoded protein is CASSNYAAQYF.

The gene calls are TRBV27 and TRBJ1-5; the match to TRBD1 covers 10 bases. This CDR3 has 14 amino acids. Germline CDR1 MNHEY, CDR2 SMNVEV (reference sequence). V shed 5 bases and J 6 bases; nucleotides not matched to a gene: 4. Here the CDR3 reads CASSAGQGIQPQHF. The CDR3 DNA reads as TGTGCCAGCAGTGCGGGACAGGGGATTCAGCCCCAGCATTTT.

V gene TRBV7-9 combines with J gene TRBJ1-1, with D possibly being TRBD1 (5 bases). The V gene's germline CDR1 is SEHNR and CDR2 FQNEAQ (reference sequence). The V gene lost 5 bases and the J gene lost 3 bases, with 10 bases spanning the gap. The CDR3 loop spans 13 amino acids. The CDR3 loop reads CASSGGRDTEAFF. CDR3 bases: TGTGCCAGCAGCGGGGGTCGGGACACTGAAGCTTTCTTT.

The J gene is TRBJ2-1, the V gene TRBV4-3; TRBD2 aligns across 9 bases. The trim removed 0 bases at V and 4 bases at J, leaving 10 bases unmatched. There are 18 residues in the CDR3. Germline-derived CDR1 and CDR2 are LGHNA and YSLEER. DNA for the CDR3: TGCGCCAGCAGCCAAGATGTTCGTCTAGCGGGAAATTACAATGAGCAGTTCTTC. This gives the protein CASSQDVRLAGNYNEQFF.

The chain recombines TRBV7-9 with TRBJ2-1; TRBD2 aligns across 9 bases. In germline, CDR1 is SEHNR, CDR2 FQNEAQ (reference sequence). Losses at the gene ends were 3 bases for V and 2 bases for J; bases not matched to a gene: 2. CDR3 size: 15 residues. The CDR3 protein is CASSFPSGAYNEQFF. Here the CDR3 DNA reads TGTGCCAGCAGCTTCCCTAGCGGGGCCTACAATGAGCAGTTCTTC.

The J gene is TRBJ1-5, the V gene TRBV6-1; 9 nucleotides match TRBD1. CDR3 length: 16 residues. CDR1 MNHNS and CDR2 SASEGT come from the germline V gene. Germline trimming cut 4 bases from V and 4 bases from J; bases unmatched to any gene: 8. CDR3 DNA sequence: TGTGCCAGCAGTGGGCGAGGGACAGGGAGGAATCAGCCCCAGCATTTT. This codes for CASSGRGTGRNQPQHF.

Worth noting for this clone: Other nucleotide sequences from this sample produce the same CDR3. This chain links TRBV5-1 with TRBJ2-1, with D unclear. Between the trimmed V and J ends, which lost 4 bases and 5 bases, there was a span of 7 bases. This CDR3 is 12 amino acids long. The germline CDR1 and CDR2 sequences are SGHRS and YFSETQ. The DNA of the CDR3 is TGCGCCAGCAGCCCCGAAGACAATGAGCAGTTCTTC. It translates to CASSPEDNEQFF.

CDR3 sequence reads: CASNEGTEAFF. CDR3 DNA sequence: TGTGCCAGCAACGAAGGCACTGAAGCTTTCTTT. This chain uses TRBV6-6 with TRBJ1-1; D is unresolved. The CDR3 sequence is 11 residues long. Per germline, CDR1 MNHNY and CDR2 SVGAGI (reference sequence). V dropped 7 bases and J dropped 4 bases, with 7 bases sitting between them.

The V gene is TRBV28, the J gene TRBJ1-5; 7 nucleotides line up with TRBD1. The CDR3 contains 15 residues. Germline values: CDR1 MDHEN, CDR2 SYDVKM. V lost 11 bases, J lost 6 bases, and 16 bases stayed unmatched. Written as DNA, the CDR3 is TGTGCCTGGCAGGCAGGGGGAACTCTAGGTCAGCCCCAGCATTTT. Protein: CAWQAGGTLGQPQHF.

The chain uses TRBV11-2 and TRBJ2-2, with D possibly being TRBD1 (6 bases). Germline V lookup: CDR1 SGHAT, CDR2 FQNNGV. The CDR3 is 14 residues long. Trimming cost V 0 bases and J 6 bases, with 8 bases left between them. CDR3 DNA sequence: TGTGCCAGCAGCTTAGAGGCAGGGGCCGGGGAGCTGTTTTTT. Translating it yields CASSLEAGAGELFF.

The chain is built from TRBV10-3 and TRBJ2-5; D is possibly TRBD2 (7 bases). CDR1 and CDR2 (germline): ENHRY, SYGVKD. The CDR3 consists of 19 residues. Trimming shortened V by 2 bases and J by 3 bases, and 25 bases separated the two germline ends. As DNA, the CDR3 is TGTGCCATCAGTGAGGGACCCCATCAGGGAGGGAGGGGGGAAGAGACCCAGTACTTC. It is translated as CAISEGPHQGGRGEETQYF.

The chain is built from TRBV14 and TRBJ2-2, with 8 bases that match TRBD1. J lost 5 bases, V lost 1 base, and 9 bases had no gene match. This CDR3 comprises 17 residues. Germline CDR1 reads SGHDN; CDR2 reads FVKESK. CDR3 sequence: CASSQAQGAGVTGELFF. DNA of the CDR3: TGTGCCAGCAGCCAAGCCCAGGGGGCCGGGGTGACCGGGGAGCTGTTTTTT.

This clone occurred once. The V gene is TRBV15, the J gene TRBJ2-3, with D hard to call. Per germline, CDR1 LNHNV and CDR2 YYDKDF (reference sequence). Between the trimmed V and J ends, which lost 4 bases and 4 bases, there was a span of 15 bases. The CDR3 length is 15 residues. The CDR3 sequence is CATSTPGLRADTQYF. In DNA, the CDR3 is TGTGCCACCAGCACCCCGGGTCTTAGGGCAGATACGCAGTATTTT.

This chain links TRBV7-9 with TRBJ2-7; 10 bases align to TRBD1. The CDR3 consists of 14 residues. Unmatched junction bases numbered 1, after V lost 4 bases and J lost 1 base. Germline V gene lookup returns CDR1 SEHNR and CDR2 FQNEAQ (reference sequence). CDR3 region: CASSWTGGSYEQYF. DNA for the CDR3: TGTGCCAGCAGCTGGACAGGGGGTTCCTACGAGCAGTACTTC.

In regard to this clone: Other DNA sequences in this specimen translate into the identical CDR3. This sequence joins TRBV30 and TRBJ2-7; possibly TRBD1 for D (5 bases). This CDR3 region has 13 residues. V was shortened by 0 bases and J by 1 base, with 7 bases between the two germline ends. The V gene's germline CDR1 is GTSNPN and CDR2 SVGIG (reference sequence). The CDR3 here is CAWSVGPSYEQYF. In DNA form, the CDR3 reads TGTGCCTGGAGTGTGGGGCCATCCTACGAGCAGTACTTC. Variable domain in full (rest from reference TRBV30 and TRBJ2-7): SQTIHQWPATLVQPVGSPLSLECTVEGTSNPNLYWYRQAAGRGLQLLFYSVGIGQISSEVPQNLSASRPQDRQFILSSKKLLLSDSGFYLCAWSVGPSYEQYFGPGTRLTVT.

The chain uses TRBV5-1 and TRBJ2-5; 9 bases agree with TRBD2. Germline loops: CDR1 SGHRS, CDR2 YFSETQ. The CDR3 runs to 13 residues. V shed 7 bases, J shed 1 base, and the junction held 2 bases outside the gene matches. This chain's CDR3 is CASRAGGQETQYF. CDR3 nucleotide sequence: TGCGCCAGCCGAGCGGGGGGCCAAGAGACCCAGTACTTC.

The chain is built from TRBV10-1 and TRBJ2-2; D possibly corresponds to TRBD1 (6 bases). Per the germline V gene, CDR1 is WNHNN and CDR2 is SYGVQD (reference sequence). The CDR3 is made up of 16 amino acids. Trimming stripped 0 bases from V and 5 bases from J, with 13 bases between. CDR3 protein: CASSESRGYGTGELFF. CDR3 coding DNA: TGCGCCAGCAGTGAGTCGAGGGGGTATGGTACCGGGGAGCTGTTTTTT.

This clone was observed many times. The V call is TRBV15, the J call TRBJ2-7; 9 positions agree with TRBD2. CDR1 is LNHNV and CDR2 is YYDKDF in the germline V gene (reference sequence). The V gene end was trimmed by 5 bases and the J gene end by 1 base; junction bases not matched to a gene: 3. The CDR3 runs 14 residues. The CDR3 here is CATSLAGRSYEQYF. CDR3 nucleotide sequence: TGTGCCACCAGCCTAGCGGGACGGTCCTACGAGCAGTACTTC.

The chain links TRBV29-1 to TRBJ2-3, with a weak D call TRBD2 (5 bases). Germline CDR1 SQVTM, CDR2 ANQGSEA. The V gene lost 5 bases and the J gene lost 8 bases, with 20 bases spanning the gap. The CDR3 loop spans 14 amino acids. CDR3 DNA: TGCAGCGTTTGGTCCCAGGCCCAAGGAGGTACGCAGTATTTT. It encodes CSVWSQAQGGTQYF.

CDR3 sequence: CASSFASEGLAVNEQFF. The CDR3, as DNA: TGTGCCAGCAGTTTTGCCTCCGAGGGACTAGCGGTCAATGAGCAGTTCTTC. The genes are TRBV28 and TRBJ2-1, with 11 nucleotides matching TRBD2. CDR3 size: 17 residues. In germline, CDR1 is MDHEN, CDR2 SYDVKM. V shed 3 bases, J shed 6 bases, and the junction held 10 bases outside the gene matches.

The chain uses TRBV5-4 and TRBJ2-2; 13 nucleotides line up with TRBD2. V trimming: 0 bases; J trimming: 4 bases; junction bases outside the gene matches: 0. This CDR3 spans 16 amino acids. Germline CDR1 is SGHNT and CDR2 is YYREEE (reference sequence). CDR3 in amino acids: CASSLGLAGGTGELFF. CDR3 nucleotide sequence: TGTGCCAGCAGCTTGGGACTAGCGGGAGGCACCGGGGAGCTGTTTTTT.

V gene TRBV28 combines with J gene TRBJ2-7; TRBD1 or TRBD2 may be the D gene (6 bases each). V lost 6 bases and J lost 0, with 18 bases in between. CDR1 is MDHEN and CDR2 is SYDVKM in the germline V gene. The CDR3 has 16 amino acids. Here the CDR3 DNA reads TGTGCCAGCAGACTAGTTAGGGGGGTTAGCTCCTACGAGCAGTACTTC. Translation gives CASRLVRGVSSYEQYF.